These T cell receptor beta chains were read from a single sample in a study of chemoradiotherapy in HPV16-positive cancers. Generated by immunoSEQ multiplex PCR, the TCRdb table keeps only in-frame clones and is missing some. The table shows several thousand clones, with 90% to 96% occurring only once. Sequences were derived from tumor tissue, sampled from a patient who underwent chemoradiotherapy. All receptors come from a human donor with HPV-associated anogenital cancer. Both conserved end residues are trimmed from each CDR3.

V gene	CDR3 length	J gene	CDR3 protein
TRBV5-4	12	TRBJ2-7	ASSLMDRSYEQY
TRBV18	14	TRBJ1-4	ASSQTQGQGNEKLF
TRBV9	12	TRBJ1-1	ASSVRLENTEAF
TRBV4-3	16	TRBJ2-1	ASSPDRGQSGSYNEQF
TRBV5-5	14	TRBJ2-7	ASSTPGQVIGYEQY
TRBV5-1	13	TRBJ1-5	ASSLTGGDGQPQH
TRBV2	11	TRBJ2-5	ASMYSPQETQY
TRBV6-5	13	TRBJ2-6	ASSYSVGPTNVLT
TRBV6-5	11	TRBJ1-1	ASSYEGVREAF
TRBV5-1	13	TRBJ1-2	ASSLFGAINRGYT
TRBV21-1	14	TRBJ1-1	ASSMGQGGENTEAF
TRBV7-9	11	TRBJ2-2	ASSLPATGELF
TRBV9	13	TRBJ2-2	ASSVRQGSTGELF
TRBV6-4	11	TRBJ2-1	ASSDLSTGKRF
TRBV28	13	TRBJ2-2	ASTEGKADTGELF
TRBV13	11	TRBJ1-1	ASSGQENTEAF
TRBV5-1	14	TRBJ2-1	ASSLDIAGGYNEQF
TRBV7-2	14	TRBJ2-5	ASERRGGFLEETQY
TRBV5-5	15	TRBJ2-6	ASTEIGPNSGANVLT
TRBV29-1	12	TRBJ2-2	SVDAGPNTGELF
TRBV30	9	TRBJ2-1	AWSLGNEQF